These 21 T cell receptor beta chains were sequenced from one sample in a study of T cells after posttransplantation cyclophosphamide. The data were produced by immunoSEQ multiplex PCR, yet TCRdb's version contains in-frame clones alone and is incomplete. This table has around 4,200 clones, 90% to 95% appearing once. Sequencing was carried out using naive CD4+ T cells sorted from PBMCs. All receptors come from a man in his forties or fifties.

The CDR3 protein is CASRPSSNTQYF. CDR3 in DNA: TGTGCCAGCAGACCTAGCTCAAATACGCAGTATTTT. The chain recombines TRBV11-2 with TRBJ2-3; D perhaps matches TRBD2 (5 bases). Germline CDR1 is SGHAT and CDR2 is FQNNGV. V was cut by 6 bases and J by 7 bases, with 11 bases left in between. The CDR3 contains 12 residues. Full variable domain (rest looked up from reference TRBV11-2 and TRBJ2-3): EAGVAQSPRYKIIEKRQSVAFWCNPISGHATLYWYQQILGQGPKLLIQFQNNGVVDDSQLPKDRFSAERLKGVDSTLKIQPAKLEDSAVYLCASRPSSNTQYFGPGTRLTVL.

In its sample, this clone was seen once. The chain has TRBV19 and TRBJ2-1; 7 bases agree with TRBD1. The germline V gene encodes CDR1 LNHDA and CDR2 SQIVND (reference sequence). The trim removed 8 bases at V and 6 bases at J, leaving 10 bases unmatched. CDR3 length: 14 residues. The CDR3 DNA reads as TGTGCCAGTGGTTGGCAGGGGGTATCCAATGAGCAGTTCTTC. It is translated as CASGWQGVSNEQFF.

The CDR3 region has the DNA TGTGCCAGCAGCTTAGGGGCCACTCACTATCTCACAGATACGCAGTATTTT. Residues: CASSLGATHYLTDTQYF. The genes are TRBV7-3 and TRBJ2-3; a weak D match, TRBD1 (5 bases). The V gene's germline CDR1 is SGHTA and CDR2 FQGTGA. Trimming cost V 2 bases and J 2 bases, with 17 bases left between them. The CDR3 runs to 17 residues.

This chain links TRBV6-1 with TRBJ1-4, with 9 bases matching TRBD1. CDR3 length: 15 amino acids. Trimming took 5 bases from V and 5 from J; bases not matched to a gene: 6. In germline, CDR1 is MNHNS, CDR2 SASEGT. This chain's CDR3 is CASSLDRGRNEKLFF. Here the CDR3 DNA reads TGTGCCAGCAGTTTGGACAGGGGCCGGAATGAAAAACTGTTTTTT.

V and J are TRBV6-6 and TRBJ2-3; D is ambiguous. Trimming stripped 6 bases from V and 0 bases from J, with 10 bases between. The germline CDR1 and CDR2 sequences are MNHNY and SVGAGI (reference sequence). The CDR3 length is 14 residues. CDR3 nucleotides: TGTGCCAGCAGCTCGGGTCAGAGCACAGATACGCAGTATTTT. Translated: CASSSGQSTDTQYF.

In this sample, this clone turned up once. V gene TRBV5-4 combines with J gene TRBJ2-2, with 11 bases that match TRBD2. After removal of 2 bases from V and 9 bases from J, the junction contained 12 bases not matched to a gene. Germline CDR1 SGHNT, CDR2 YYREEE (reference sequence). The CDR3 runs to 17 residues. The CDR3 DNA follows: TGTGCCAGCAGCTTTCTTGAAGGGCTAGCGGGGGGACGGGAGCTGTTTTTT. It is translated as CASSFLEGLAGGRELFF.

The J gene is TRBJ2-5, the V gene TRBV5-4, with 13 nucleotides matching TRBD2. The germline CDR1 and CDR2 sequences are SGHNT and YYREEE (reference sequence). The length of the CDR3 is 15 residues. With V trimmed by 1 base and J by 5 bases, 2 bases remained unmatched. In nucleotides, the CDR3 is TGTGCCAGCAGCTTGACTAGCGGGGGGGCCGAGACCCAGTACTTC. Its translation: CASSLTSGGAETQYF.

This clone was recorded only once. The CDR3, as DNA: TGTGCCAGCAGCTTGAGCTTCAGGGTCGGGGCCAACGTCCTGACTTTC. Amino acids: CASSLSFRVGANVLTF. The chain joins TRBV11-3 to TRBJ2-6; possibly TRBD1 for D (5 bases). The CDR3 consists of 16 residues. CDR1 and CDR2 (germline): SGHNT, YENEEA. Trimming pared 3 bases from V and 4 bases from J, leaving 13 bases between.

This chain links TRBV2 with TRBJ2-5; 7 bases are shared with TRBD2. Germline V gene data show CDR1 as SNHLY and CDR2 as FYNNEI. Losses at the gene ends were 6 bases for V and 1 base for J; bases not matched to a gene: 5. CDR3 length: 14 residues. The CDR3 sequence: CASSLLAVQETQYF. CDR3 nucleotides: TGTGCCAGCAGCCTTCTAGCGGTCCAAGAGACCCAGTACTTC. Combining the CDR3 with reference TRBV2 and TRBJ2-5 gives the whole variable domain EPEVTQTPSHQVTQMGQEVILRCVPISNHLYFYWYRQILGQKVEFLVSFYNNEISEKSEIFDDQFSVERPDGSNFTLKIRSTKLEDSAMYFCASSLLAVQETQYFGPGTRLLVL.

The V and J genes are TRBV5-4 and TRBJ2-3, with 11 bases aligning to TRBD2. Germline CDR1 SGHNT, CDR2 YYREEE (reference sequence). This CDR3 is built from 15 residues. V lost 0 bases and J lost 4; bases outside the gene matches: 1. The CDR3 bases are TGTGCCAGCAGCTTGGTACTAGCGGGGGCAGATACGCAGTATTTT. It encodes CASSLVLAGADTQYF.

The V and J genes are TRBV5-1 and TRBJ2-1; 7 nucleotides align to TRBD1. This CDR3 is 16 amino acids long. Germline V CDR1 and CDR2: SGHRS, YFSETQ. Trimming took 4 bases from V and 0 from J; bases not matched to a gene: 7. The CDR3 coding sequence is TGCGCCAGCAGCCCGGTACGGGACAGCTCCTACAATGAGCAGTTCTTC. Its translation: CASSPVRDSSYNEQFF.

This sequence joins TRBV4-1 and TRBJ2-1, with 11 bases lining up with TRBD2. Germline CDR1 and CDR2: MGHRA and YSYEKL. With 4 bases clipped from V and 5 bases from J, the junction kept 10 bases outside the gene matches. The CDR3 runs to 17 residues. Here the CDR3 DNA reads TGCGCCAGCAGCCGCACACCCGGGACTAGCGGCGACAATGAGCAGTTCTTC. Its translation is CASSRTPGTSGDNEQFF.

The chain links TRBV15 to TRBJ2-5; 8 nucleotides match TRBD1. The germline CDR1 and CDR2 sequences are LNHNV and YYDKDF (reference sequence). The CDR3 is 14 residues long. V was clipped by 3 bases and J by 4 bases; unmatched bases: 4. The chain's CDR3 is CATSRTGVGETQYF. In DNA, the CDR3 is TGTGCCACCAGCAGGACAGGGGTTGGAGAGACCCAGTACTTC. Together with reference TRBV15 and TRBJ2-5, the CDR3 gives the full variable domain: DAMVIQNPRYQVTQFGKPVTLSCSQTLNHNVMYWYQQKSSQAPKLLFHYYDKDFNNEADTPDNFQSRRPNTSFCFLDIRSPGLGDTAMYLCATSRTGVGETQYFGPGTRLLVL.

V usage is TRBV7-3 and J usage is TRBJ2-2; TRBD2 might be the D (6 bases). Trimming left V 5 bases short and J 3 bases short, with 13 bases between. The CDR3 runs 15 residues. Germline V CDR1 and CDR2: SGHTA, FQGTGA. CDR3 sequence reads: CASSPQGGDTGELFF. The CDR3 DNA reads TGTGCCAGCAGCCCTCAGGGCGGGGACACCGGGGAGCTGTTTTTT.

The genes are TRBV5-1 and TRBJ2-2; D possibly corresponds to TRBD1 (6 bases). V was cut by 3 bases and J by 2 bases, with 17 bases left in between. CDR1 and CDR2 from the germline V gene are SGHRS and YFSETQ. The CDR3 is 17 residues long. As DNA, the CDR3 is TGCGCCAGCAGCTCGGATACCGGGACACTAAACACCGGGGAGCTGTTTTTT. This gives the protein CASSSDTGTLNTGELFF.

The J gene is TRBJ2-7, the V gene TRBV10-1, with 7 nucleotides matching TRBD2. CDR1 and CDR2 (germline): WNHNN, SYGVQD (reference sequence). This CDR3 has 14 amino acids. V dropped 7 bases and J dropped 1; count of bases not matched to a gene: 7. Here the CDR3 DNA reads TGCGCCAGCAATGGGACTACTTTATCCTACGAGCAGTACTTC. Translated: CASNGTTLSYEQYF.

The gene calls are TRBV5-1 and TRBJ2-7, with D unclear. Per germline, CDR1 SGHRS and CDR2 YFSETQ. This CDR3 spans 13 amino acids. V lost 0 bases and J lost 0, with 4 bases in between. DNA of the CDR3: TGCGCCAGCAGCTTGGTAGACTCCTACGAGCAGTACTTC. It specifies CASSLVDSYEQYF.

This chain uses TRBV7-3 with TRBJ2-1, with 9 nucleotides matching TRBD2. CDR3 length: 13 amino acids. V was pared by 11 bases and J by 6 bases, with 8 bases of the junction left unmatched. Germline-derived CDR1 and CDR2 are SGHTA and FQGTGA. Here the CDR3 DNA reads TGTGCCTCCGCGGCGGGGGGGCTCAATGAGCAGTTCTTC. This translates into CASAAGGLNEQFF.

The chain employs TRBV5-6 and TRBJ2-4; TRBD2 matches 7 bases. The J segment lost 6 bases and the V segment lost 0 bases, leaving 3 bases of the junction unmatched. The CDR3 has 14 amino acids. Germline CDR1 reads SGHDT; CDR2 reads YYEEEE. The CDR3 is CASSLASGGNIQYF. The CDR3 nucleotides read TGTGCCAGCAGCTTGGCCTCGGGGGGAAACATTCAGTACTTC.

This chain links TRBV20-1 with TRBJ1-2; D unresolved. V lost 7 bases and J lost 6, with 12 bases in between. Germline CDR1 DFQATT, CDR2 SNEGSKA (reference sequence). The CDR3 runs to 11 residues. CDR3 loop: CSVSGYDGYTF. CDR3 DNA: TGCAGTGTGTCCGGGTACGATGGCTACACCTTC.

V and J are TRBV7-9 and TRBJ2-1; D is perhaps TRBD1 (6 bases). Deletions cut 1 base from V and 6 bases from J, with 10 bases between. Germline loops: CDR1 SEHNR, CDR2 FQNEAQ (reference sequence). This CDR3 is built from 14 residues. The CDR3 region has the DNA TGTGCCAGCAGCTTAGAGCACAGGGTCAATGAGCAGTTCTTC. This sequence encodes CASSLEHRVNEQFF.